This T cell receptor beta chain was sequenced during a study of cytomegalovirus exposure and HLA in healthy donors. Study-level results: A few chains linked to CMV were shown in vitro to be specific for CMV antigens. Rare sequences made up most TCRs, while some public TCRs were found in many donors. A later analysis found first-cohort TCR clusters tended to co-occur in the 90 to 150 validation repertoires.

This clone appeared once. Its matching antigen is unknown. From the 120-subject validation cohort, which was separate from the roughly 610-subject first cohort, the donors were drawn. TCRdb's copy holds only in-frame clones and misses some; the assay was immunoSEQ multiplex PCR. The sample gives roughly 200,000 clones, approximately 78% of which show up once; 0.95% to 1.5% is in the top ten. Germline-derived CDR1 and CDR2 are SGHRS and YFSETQ. The CDR3 contains 14 residues. V lost 4 bases to trimming and J lost 7 bases, with 14 bases between them. This chain connects TRBV5-1 to TRBJ2-2; D call uncertain. This sequence originates from a woman in her thirties in good health and CMV-seronegative. Specimen: PBMCs. CDR3 protein: CASSLDIRVGELFF. The CDR3 DNA follows: TGCGCCAGCAGCCTGGATATTCGGGTCGGGGAGCTGTTTTTT.